A selection of T cell receptor beta chains follows, all from one sample in a study of blood T cell repertoires in COVID-19. TCRdb's copy holds only in-frame clones and misses some; the assay was immunoSEQ multiplex PCR. Among some 76,000 clones listed, around 89% were seen once. The sequenced material came from peripheral blood. The receptors were gathered from a man in his 60s with acute or convalescent COVID-19. The CDR3 runs from the conserved cysteine through the conserved F or W. D genes are given only for firm matches. Part of the rows lack a size; the others show once, few, many or a class for expanded clones.

clone_size: once
j_call: TRBJ2-1
d_call: NA
v_call: TRBV27
cdr3_nt: TGTGCCAGCAGTTTATGGGCAGGGTCTAGCAATGAGCAGTTCTTC
cdr3_aa: CASSLWAGSSNEQFF

clone_size: NA
j_call: TRBJ2-7
d_call: TRBD2
v_call: TRBV25-1
cdr3_nt: TGTGCCACCCGACTAGCTAGCGAGCAGTACTTC
cdr3_aa: CATRLASEQYF

clone_size: NA
j_call: TRBJ1-2
d_call: TRBD1
v_call: TRBV29-1
cdr3_nt: TGCAGCGTAGTGAAGACAGGGGGTGGCTACACCTTC
cdr3_aa: CSVVKTGGGYTF

clone_size: NA
j_call: TRBJ2-3
d_call: NA
v_call: TRBV14
cdr3_nt: TGTGCCAGCAGCCAAGTTGGTGGTCAGATCACGCAGTATTTT
cdr3_aa: CASSQVGGQITQYF

clone_size: NA
j_call: TRBJ1-2
d_call: TRBD1
v_call: TRBV7-9
cdr3_nt: TGTGCCAGCAGCCAAAGCAGACAGGGTCACTATGGCTACACCTTC
cdr3_aa: CASSQSRQGHYGYTF

clone_size: NA
j_call: TRBJ2-4
d_call: NA
v_call: TRBV7-9
cdr3_nt: TGTGCCAGCAGCCAACAGGGTTTTGGAAACATTCAGTACTTC
cdr3_aa: CASSQQGFGNIQYF

clone_size: NA
j_call: TRBJ2-7
d_call: TRBD2
v_call: TRBV3-1/TRBV3-2
cdr3_nt: TGTGCCAGCAGCCATACCGTGGCGGGGGGGGCCTCCTACGAGCAGTACTTC
cdr3_aa: CASSHTVAGGASYEQYF

clone_size: NA
j_call: TRBJ2-3
d_call: TRBD1
v_call: TRBV5-1
cdr3_nt: TGCGCCAGCGTCCCCGACAGGGTAACAGATACGCAGTATTTT
cdr3_aa: CASVPDRVTDTQYF

clone_size: NA
j_call: TRBJ2-2
d_call: TRBD2
v_call: TRBV5-1
cdr3_nt: TGCGCCAGCAGCTTGCTAGCGGGGGGAACCGGGGAGCTGTTTTTT
cdr3_aa: CASSLLAGGTGELFF

clone_size: NA
j_call: TRBJ2-1
d_call: TRBD2
v_call: TRBV5-1
cdr3_nt: TGCGCCAGCAGCGAGGGACTAGCGGGAGGCGATGAGCAGTTCTTC
cdr3_aa: CASSEGLAGGDEQFF

clone_size: NA
j_call: TRBJ2-7
d_call: TRBD2
v_call: TRBV5-3
cdr3_nt: TGTGCCAGAAGCTTGGCGGGGACGGGGGGGGCGAGCTCCTACGAGCAGTACTTC
cdr3_aa: CARSLAGTGGASSYEQYF

clone_size: few
j_call: TRBJ1-1
d_call: NA
v_call: TRBV30
cdr3_nt: TGTGCCGGGCACAGGGATGGGAACACTGAAGCTTTCTTT
cdr3_aa: CAGHRDGNTEAFF

clone_size: NA
j_call: TRBJ2-7
d_call: NA
v_call: TRBV5-1
cdr3_nt: TGCGCCAGCAGCTTGGGTGCGGGGAACGAGCAGTACTTC
cdr3_aa: CASSLGAGNEQYF

clone_size: NA
j_call: TRBJ2-2
d_call: TRBD1
v_call: TRBV7-3
cdr3_nt: TGTGCCAGCAGCTTATTGGACAGGGGGAACACCGGGGAGCTGTTTTTT
cdr3_aa: CASSLLDRGNTGELFF

clone_size: NA
j_call: TRBJ2-1
d_call: TRBD2
v_call: TRBV7-2
cdr3_nt: TGTGCCAGCAGCTTACTCCCTAGCGGGATTAGCTCCTACAATGAGCAGTTCTTC
cdr3_aa: CASSLLPSGISSYNEQFF

clone_size: once
j_call: TRBJ2-1
d_call: TRBD2
v_call: TRBV5-4
cdr3_nt: TGTGCCAACAGCTTGAGGCTAGCGGGCGATAATGAGCAGTTCTTC
cdr3_aa: CANSLRLAGDNEQFF

clone_size: NA
j_call: TRBJ1-1
d_call: NA
v_call: TRBV20-1
cdr3_nt: TGCAGTGCTAGCTACACTGAAGCTTTCTTT
cdr3_aa: CSASYTEAFF

clone_size: NA
j_call: TRBJ2-6
d_call: NA
v_call: TRBV5-8
cdr3_nt: TGTGCCAGCAGCAAGACAGGTGCTGGGGCCAACGTCCTGACTTTC
cdr3_aa: CASSKTGAGANVLTF

clone_size: NA
j_call: TRBJ1-2
d_call: TRBD1
v_call: TRBV15
cdr3_nt: TGTGCCACCAGCAGACGACAGGGGCAGGGCTATGGCTACACCTTC
cdr3_aa: CATSRRQGQGYGYTF

clone_size: NA
j_call: TRBJ1-5
d_call: NA
v_call: TRBV2
cdr3_nt: TGTGCCAGCACACGGGACACCGTAGGGCAGCCCCAGCATTTT
cdr3_aa: CASTRDTVGQPQHF

clone_size: NA
j_call: TRBJ2-4
d_call: TRBD1
v_call: TRBV7-9
cdr3_nt: TGTGCCAGCAGCTTAGTGATCGGACAGGGGCTTAAAGCCAAAAACATTCAGTACTTC
cdr3_aa: CASSLVIGQGLKAKNIQYF

clone_size: NA
j_call: TRBJ1-5
d_call: NA
v_call: TRBV10-3
cdr3_nt: TGTGCCATCAGTGACCAGAATCAGCCCCAGCATTTT
cdr3_aa: CAISDQNQPQHF

clone_size: NA
j_call: TRBJ1-2
d_call: NA
v_call: TRBV28
cdr3_nt: TGTGCCAGCAGTTTCAGGACATATGGCTACACCTTC
cdr3_aa: CASSFRTYGYTF

clone_size: NA
j_call: TRBJ2-1
d_call: TRBD2
v_call: TRBV12-5
cdr3_nt: TGTGCTAGTGGTTTGGTACTACTGCGGGAGCTCAATGAGCAGTTCTTC
cdr3_aa: CASGLVLLRELNEQFF

clone_size: NA
j_call: TRBJ2-7
d_call: TRBD2
v_call: TRBV6-5
cdr3_nt: TGTGCCAGCAGTTACGGGCTAGCGGGAGGGCCCTACGAGCAGTACTTC
cdr3_aa: CASSYGLAGGPYEQYF

clone_size: NA
j_call: TRBJ1-1
d_call: TRBD1
v_call: TRBV7-8
cdr3_nt: TGTGCCAGCGGGGAGACAGGGAAAGCTTTCTTT
cdr3_aa: CASGETGKAFF

clone_size: NA
j_call: TRBJ2-5
d_call: NA
v_call: TRBV5-4
cdr3_nt: TGTGCCAGCAGCTGGGACGGGACAGCGATTTCGGGGGCCCAAGAGACCCAGTACTTC
cdr3_aa: CASSWDGTAISGAQETQYF

clone_size: NA
j_call: TRBJ2-5
d_call: NA
v_call: TRBV27
cdr3_nt: TGTGCCAGCAGTTTATGGGGCCGTGGGGGCCAGGGAGAGACCCAGTACTTC
cdr3_aa: CASSLWGRGGQGETQYF

clone_size: NA
j_call: TRBJ2-3
d_call: NA
v_call: TRBV18
cdr3_nt: TGTGCCAGCTCACCGAGGACATCTTTGGATACGCAGTATTTT
cdr3_aa: CASSPRTSLDTQYF

clone_size: NA
j_call: TRBJ2-7
d_call: TRBD1
v_call: TRBV11-2
cdr3_nt: TGTGCCAGCAGCCAACTGACAGGGGGCTTGTACGAGCAGTACTTC
cdr3_aa: CASSQLTGGLYEQYF

clone_size: NA
j_call: TRBJ1-1
d_call: NA
v_call: TRBV10-2
cdr3_nt: TGCGCCAGCAGTGAGGTGGGGGCGATAACTGAAGCTTTCTTT
cdr3_aa: CASSEVGAITEAFF

clone_size: NA
j_call: TRBJ1-6
d_call: TRBD1
v_call: TRBV27
cdr3_nt: TGTGCCAGCAGTACAGACAGGGACTCACCCCTCCACTTT
cdr3_aa: CASSTDRDSPLHF

clone_size: NA
j_call: TRBJ2-7
d_call: TRBD1
v_call: TRBV4-2
cdr3_nt: TGTGCCAGCAGCCAAGGACAGGGGAGTCACTACGAGCAGTACTTC
cdr3_aa: CASSQGQGSHYEQYF

clone_size: NA
j_call: TRBJ1-5
d_call: NA
v_call: TRBV12-5
cdr3_nt: TGTGCTAGTGGCTCCCCCTACAGCCCCAATCAGCCCCAGCATTTT
cdr3_aa: CASGSPYSPNQPQHF

clone_size: NA
j_call: TRBJ2-7
d_call: TRBD1
v_call: TRBV7-2
cdr3_nt: TGTGCCAGCAGCTTAGTCTTTGGACAGGGGGATTACGAGCAGTACTTC
cdr3_aa: CASSLVFGQGDYEQYF

clone_size: NA
j_call: TRBJ2-1
d_call: TRBD1
v_call: TRBV11-2
cdr3_nt: TGTGCCAGCAGCTTAGCACAGGGGCGCGACAATGAGCAGTTCTTC
cdr3_aa: CASSLAQGRDNEQFF

clone_size: NA
j_call: TRBJ2-5
d_call: TRBD1
v_call: TRBV11-1
cdr3_nt: TGTGCCAGCAGTTCGGACAGGGGACAGCAAGAGACCCAGTACTTC
cdr3_aa: CASSSDRGQQETQYF

clone_size: NA
j_call: TRBJ2-1
d_call: NA
v_call: TRBV6-5
cdr3_nt: TGTGCCGCGGAGGGGGGGCTACGTTACAATGAGCAGTTCTTC
cdr3_aa: CAAEGGLRYNEQFF

clone_size: NA
j_call: TRBJ1-5
d_call: TRBD1
v_call: TRBV10-2
cdr3_nt: TGCGCCAGCAGTGAGTCGGACAGGGGGCCAAATCAGCCCCAGCATTTT
cdr3_aa: CASSESDRGPNQPQHF

clone_size: NA
j_call: TRBJ2-7
d_call: TRBD2
v_call: TRBV11-2
cdr3_nt: TGTGCCAGCAGCGTGGGACTAGCGGGGACCTACGAGCAGTACTTC
cdr3_aa: CASSVGLAGTYEQYF

clone_size: once
j_call: TRBJ1-1
d_call: NA
v_call: TRBV7-3
cdr3_nt: TGTGCCAGCAGCCTCCGGGCGGGGGATAACATGAACACTGAAGCTTTCTTT
cdr3_aa: CASSLRAGDNMNTEAFF

clone_size: NA
j_call: TRBJ1-5
d_call: NA
v_call: TRBV25-1
cdr3_nt: TGTGCCAGCAGTGCTCCGGGACATAGTCAGCCCCAGCATTTT
cdr3_aa: CASSAPGHSQPQHF

clone_size: NA
j_call: TRBJ1-1
d_call: NA
v_call: TRBV9
cdr3_nt: TGTGCCAGCAGCGTTGCGGGGAGGGCCACTGAAGCTTTCTTT
cdr3_aa: CASSVAGRATEAFF

clone_size: NA
j_call: TRBJ1-2
d_call: TRBD1
v_call: TRBV7-9
cdr3_nt: TGTGCCAGCAGCCCAGGGGGGACAGCTCGCCATGGCTACACCTTC
cdr3_aa: CASSPGGTARHGYTF

clone_size: NA
j_call: TRBJ1-2
d_call: NA
v_call: TRBV6-5
cdr3_nt: TGTGCCAGCACTAAAGACAGGATGGATGGCTACACCTTC
cdr3_aa: CASTKDRMDGYTF

clone_size: NA
j_call: TRBJ2-6
d_call: TRBD1
v_call: TRBV13
cdr3_nt: TGTGCCAGCAGCGGGACAGGGAGGGGGGCCAACGTCCTGACTTTC
cdr3_aa: CASSGTGRGANVLTF

clone_size: NA
j_call: TRBJ2-5
d_call: TRBD2
v_call: TRBV7-8
cdr3_nt: TGTGCCAGCAGCTTAGTTAGCGGGAGTCGAGAGACCCAGTACTTC
cdr3_aa: CASSLVSGSRETQYF

clone_size: NA
j_call: TRBJ2-5
d_call: TRBD1
v_call: TRBV11-2
cdr3_nt: TGTGCCAGCAGCCTAGGCTACAGGGGCAGTTGGCAAGAGACCCAGTACTTC
cdr3_aa: CASSLGYRGSWQETQYF

clone_size: NA
j_call: TRBJ1-2
d_call: TRBD1
v_call: TRBV4-2
cdr3_nt: TGTGCCAGCAGCCAAGCCGGGGACAGGGGGAACTATGGCTACACCTTC
cdr3_aa: CASSQAGDRGNYGYTF

clone_size: NA
j_call: TRBJ2-3
d_call: TRBD2
v_call: TRBV27
cdr3_nt: TGTGCCAGCAGTTTTAGCGGGGCCAGGAATACGCAGTATTTT
cdr3_aa: CASSFSGARNTQYF

clone_size: NA
j_call: TRBJ2-2
d_call: TRBD1
v_call: TRBV18
cdr3_nt: TGTGCCAGCTCACCTATGGGACAGAGTACCGGGGAGCTGTTTTTT
cdr3_aa: CASSPMGQSTGELFF

clone_size: NA
j_call: TRBJ2-5
d_call: NA
v_call: TRBV30
cdr3_nt: TGTGCCGTAAGGTGGACTACAATGGGAGAGACCCAGTACTTC
cdr3_aa: CAVRWTTMGETQYF